The 26 T cell receptor beta chains below come from one sample, sequenced in a study of CD8+ T cells in alopecia areata. Sequencing templates came from extracted RNA that was reverse transcribed into cDNA. TCRdb's copy holds only in-frame clones and misses some; the assay was immunoSEQ multiplex PCR. This table has roughly 190,000 clones, less than 65% appearing once. The treatment: oral pan-JAK inhibitor, 5-10 mg twice daily. Sequenced here: CD4+ T cells sorted from blood, sampled at week 24, from a patient treated with tofacitinib. Receptors originate from a human donor with alopecia areata.

This chain links TRBV5-6 with TRBJ1-1; D is possibly TRBD1 (6 bases). CDR3 length equals 14 residues. Trimming took off 7 bases at V and 1 base at J, with 14 bases between the two ends. Germline CDR1 SGHDT, CDR2 YYEEEE. CDR3: CASGSRTANTEAFF. Written as DNA, the CDR3 is TGTGCCAGCGGCTCTAGGACAGCGAACACTGAAGCTTTCTTT.

V and J are TRBV4-3 and TRBJ2-3; the D gene is possibly TRBD2 (5 bases). Germline assignment: CDR1 LGHNA and CDR2 YSLEER. The ends were cut back, 0 bases at V and 3 bases at J, with 10 bases in the middle. The CDR3 is made up of 15 amino acids. The CDR3 sequence: CASSQDGERTDTQYF. The CDR3, as DNA: TGCGCCAGCAGCCAAGATGGCGAGCGGACAGATACGCAGTATTTT.

The chain joins TRBV6-1 to TRBJ2-6, with D possibly matching TRBD1 (5 bases). CDR3 length equals 15 residues. V dropped 4 bases and J dropped 4 bases, with 11 bases sitting between them. Per the germline V gene, CDR1 is MNHNS and CDR2 is SASEGT. In DNA form, the CDR3 reads TGTGCCAGCAGTGCAGGGAATGGGGGGGCCAACGTCCTGACTTTC. Residues: CASSAGNGGANVLTF.

This chain connects TRBV11-2 to TRBJ1-1; D is uncertain. The germline V and J ends were trimmed by 5 bases and 2 bases, with 9 bases remaining between them. The CDR3 has 13 amino acids. Germline V lookup: CDR1 SGHAT, CDR2 FQNNGV. CDR3 sequence: CASSPRTNTEAFF. The CDR3 DNA reads as TGTGCCAGCAGCCCCCGAACTAACACTGAAGCTTTCTTT.

The chain couples TRBV29-1 to TRBJ2-3; unclear D gene. The V gene's germline CDR1 is SQVTM and CDR2 ANQGSEA. The V end was cut by 3 bases, the J end by 2 bases, with 12 bases between. This CDR3 spans 14 amino acids. CDR3 bases: TGCAGCGTTGATTGGGAAATGTTCACAGATACGCAGTATTTT. Its translation is CSVDWEMFTDTQYF.

The CDR3 DNA reads TGCGCCAGCAGCGCCCGGACAGGGGGCCTCTACGAGCAGTACTTC. It is translated as CASSARTGGLYEQYF. V is TRBV5-1 and J is TRBJ2-7; TRBD1 matches at 11 bases. Losses at the gene ends were 4 bases for V and 3 bases for J; bases not matched to a gene: 6. CDR1 and CDR2 (germline): SGHRS, YFSETQ. The CDR3 is 15 residues long.

This clone was found a few times. This chain joins TRBV29-1 and TRBJ2-1, with no clear D. The germline gives CDR1 SQVTM, CDR2 ANQGSEA. This CDR3 comprises 13 residues. The ends were cut back, 3 bases at V and 8 bases at J, with 14 bases in the middle. CDR3 nucleotide sequence: TGCAGCGTTGACCGCCCCGCGGCCCATGAGCAGTTCTTC. This gives the protein CSVDRPAAHEQFF.

The V call is TRBV30, the J call TRBJ1-6; TRBD1 matches at 8 bases. With V trimmed by 2 bases and J by 10 bases, 10 bases remained unmatched. Germline CDR1 reads GTSNPN; CDR2 reads SVGIG (reference sequence). This CDR3 is 15 amino acids long. CDR3 DNA sequence: TGTGCCTGGAGTTTTGGACAGGGAGCGGTCTCACCCCTCCACTTT. The encoded protein is CAWSFGQGAVSPLHF.

The CDR3 loop reads CASSAQTGNIQYF. In DNA form, the CDR3 reads TGCGCCAGCAGTGCCCAGACAGGGAACATTCAGTACTTC. J is TRBJ2-4 and V is TRBV5-1, with 7 bases identical to TRBD1. In germline, CDR1 is SGHRS, CDR2 YFSETQ. J was trimmed by 7 bases and V by 5 bases; bases with no gene match: 6. CDR3 length: 13 residues.

This chain uses TRBV29-1 with TRBJ2-1; D is possibly TRBD1 or TRBD2 (5 bases each). There are 15 residues in the CDR3. The germline gives CDR1 SQVTM, CDR2 ANQGSEA. Trimming removed 1 base at V and 7 bases at J, with 17 bases between. The CDR3: CSVEGVGTERNEQFF. In nucleotides, the CDR3 is TGCAGCGTTGAAGGGGTAGGGACCGAACGAAATGAGCAGTTCTTC.

The rearrangement joins TRBV5-6 to TRBJ2-3; possible D gene TRBD1, 5 bases. CDR1 and CDR2 (germline): SGHDT, YYEEEE. The V end was cut by 6 bases, the J end by 6 bases, with 14 bases between. The CDR3 extends over 13 amino acids. In DNA, the CDR3 is TGTGCCAGCAACCAAGGGGCCACGGATACGCAGTATTTT. Translation gives CASNQGATDTQYF.

This clone was detected a few times. The chain employs TRBV4-3 and TRBJ2-7, with a possible D match to TRBD2 (6 bases). The CDR3 covers 17 residues. Germline lookup yields CDR1 LGHNA and CDR2 YSLEER. V gave up 1 base and J gave up 2 bases, with 18 bases separating them. The CDR3 region is CASSQGKGGVGAYEQYF. CDR3 sequence (DNA): TGCGCCAGCAGCCAAGGGAAAGGAGGGGTCGGTGCCTACGAGCAGTACTTC.

This chain joins TRBV7-9 and TRBJ1-1; possible D gene TRBD1, 5 bases. From germline, CDR1 is SEHNR and CDR2 FQNEAQ (reference sequence). V was cut by 8 bases and J by 1 base, with 11 bases left in between. There are 13 residues in the CDR3. Here the CDR3 DNA reads TGTGCCAGCCAGATGGGGGGGAACACTGAAGCTTTCTTT. Translation: CASQMGGNTEAFF.

A single count supports this clone. The CDR3 is CAWTHSAGNTIYF. The CDR3, as DNA: TGTGCCTGGACCCACTCGGCTGGAAACACCATATATTTT. The rearrangement joins TRBV30 to TRBJ1-3, with unresolved D. This CDR3 comprises 13 residues. Germline lookup yields CDR1 GTSNPN and CDR2 SVGIG (reference sequence). Between the trimmed V and J ends, which lost 4 bases and 2 bases, there was a span of 9 bases.

The chain carries TRBV9 and TRBJ2-7, with D maybe TRBD1 (6 bases). Trimming took off 0 bases at V and 5 bases at J, with 18 bases between the two ends. The CDR3 spans 16 residues. Germline loops: CDR1 SGDLS, CDR2 YYNGEE. The CDR3 loop is CASSVEMGIGGDEQYF. Here the CDR3 DNA reads TGTGCCAGCAGCGTAGAGATGGGAATAGGGGGTGACGAGCAGTACTTC.

This clone was observed a handful of times. The junction and the germline gene differ at one end; a read error may be behind it. V gene TRBV29-1 combines with J gene TRBJ1-2, with D perhaps TRBD1 (5 bases). This CDR3 comprises 11 residues. CDR1 SQVTM and CDR2 ANQGSEA come from the germline V gene. The CDR3 region has the DNA TGCAGCGTTGAAGATCTTCAGGGTACTCACTTC. Encoded protein: CSVEDLQGTHF.

This chain connects TRBV29-1 to TRBJ2-7; D is unclear. CDR1 and CDR2 from the germline V gene are SQVTM and ANQGSEA. V was shortened by 5 bases and J by 2 bases, with 10 bases between the two germline ends. This CDR3 is 12 amino acids long. CDR3: CSVNTSPYEQYF. The CDR3 DNA reads TGCAGCGTTAATACGTCACCCTACGAGCAGTACTTC.

This clone appeared once. J is TRBJ2-1 and V is TRBV2; the D gene could be TRBD1 or TRBD2 (6 bases each). Trimming left V 7 bases short and J 3 bases short, with 13 bases between. From germline, CDR1 is SNHLY and CDR2 FYNNEI. The CDR3 extends over 14 amino acids. The CDR3 protein is CASNSGALYNEQFF. In DNA form, the CDR3 reads TGTGCCAGCAATTCGGGGGCGCTCTACAATGAGCAGTTCTTC.

This clone was recorded once. The V and J genes are TRBV29-1 and TRBJ1-4, with 7 bases lining up with TRBD1. Germline V gene sequence: CDR1 SQVTM, CDR2 ANQGSEA. CDR3 length: 15 residues. Losses at the gene ends were 6 bases for V and 3 bases for J; bases not matched to a gene: 10. The CDR3 spells CSVRDSQRANEKLFF. The DNA for the CDR3 is TGCAGCGTACGGGACAGCCAAAGGGCTAATGAAAAACTGTTTTTT.

This clone was observed a handful of times. The rearrangement joins TRBV29-1 to TRBJ2-1; D not resolved. This CDR3 region has 14 residues. Trimming left V 2 bases short and J 8 bases short, with 16 bases between. In germline, CDR1 is SQVTM, CDR2 ANQGSEA. CDR3 DNA sequence: TGCAGCGTTGAAAGCAGGTGGGATCTTGATGAGCAGTTCTTC. This encodes CSVESRWDLDEQFF.

CDR3 bases: TGTGCCAGCAGCCCGGAGGAAATTGAAGCTTTCTTT. Residues: CASSPEEIEAFF. V is TRBV7-9 and J is TRBJ1-1; D is uncertain. This CDR3 is built from 12 residues. CDR1 SEHNR and CDR2 FQNEAQ come from the germline V gene (reference sequence). V was pared by 5 bases and J by 7 bases, with 11 bases between.

This clone was counted a few times. The rearrangement uses TRBV28 and TRBJ2-4, with D unclear. Trimming cost V 8 bases and J 2 bases, with 7 bases left between them. Germline CDR1 MDHEN, CDR2 SYDVKM. CDR3 length: 12 amino acids. The CDR3 sequence is CASGETKNIQYF. The CDR3 DNA reads as TGTGCCAGCGGGGAAACCAAAAACATTCAGTACTTC.

A few counts support this clone. The CDR3 region has the DNA TGCGCCAGCAGCCAAGAGGTGGGGCCTAGGAACGAGCAGTACTTC. As protein: CASSQEVGPRNEQYF. The chain employs TRBV4-3 and TRBJ2-7; possible D gene TRBD1, 5 bases. The length of the CDR3 is 15 residues. Trimming pared 0 bases from V and 5 bases from J, leaving 14 bases between. In germline, CDR1 is LGHNA, CDR2 YSLEER.

This chain links TRBV29-1 with TRBJ2-7; D is ambiguous. V was trimmed by 4 bases and J by 2 bases, leaving 18 bases between them. Germline CDR1 is SQVTM and CDR2 is ANQGSEA. This CDR3 has 15 amino acids. DNA of the CDR3: TGCAGCGTTGCAAAGGATGTCGGTCCAACCTACGAGCAGTACTTC. This gives the protein CSVAKDVGPTYEQYF.

J is TRBJ1-5 and V is TRBV27; no firm D call. The V end was cut by 4 bases, the J end by 0 bases, with 25 bases between. From germline, CDR1 is MNHEY and CDR2 SMNVEV (reference sequence). This CDR3 contains 20 residues. The CDR3 here is CASSSGFAGGSPYSNQPQHF. CDR3 bases: TGTGCCAGCAGTTCGGGGTTCGCCGGCGGGAGCCCATATAGCAATCAGCCCCAGCATTTT.

The chain combines TRBV5-1 with TRBJ2-1; a possible D gene is TRBD2 (6 bases). The CDR3 runs to 17 residues. V was pared by 3 bases and J by 5 bases, with 21 bases between. Germline CDR1 reads SGHRS; CDR2 reads YFSETQ. The CDR3 DNA sequence: TGCGCCAGCAGCTACCGAGTGGGTCGAGGAGGGCACAATGAGCAGTTCTTC. Translated: CASSYRVGRGGHNEQFF. Based on the CDR3 plus reference TRBV5-1 and TRBJ2-1, the full variable domain is KAGVTQTPRYLIKTRGQQVTLSCSPISGHRSVSWYQQTPGQGLQFLFEYFSETQRNKGNFPGRFSGRQFSNSRSEMNVSTLELGDSALYLCASSYRVGRGGHNEQFFGPGTRLTVL.